The 24 T cell receptor beta chains presented below share a single source sample, sequenced in a study of cytomegalovirus exposure and HLA in healthy donors. PCR involved 60 Vbeta and 13 Jbeta primers. Generated by immunoSEQ multiplex PCR, the TCRdb table keeps only in-frame clones and is missing some. The sample shows 130,000 or so clones, 80% to 90% of them seen only once. Sequences were obtained from PBMCs. Source of these receptors: a woman in her late teens or twenties in good health and CMV-seropositive.

The rearrangement joins TRBV29-1 to TRBJ1-1; 8 bases are shared with TRBD1. Germline V gene data show CDR1 as SQVTM and CDR2 as ANQGSEA. Germline trimming cut 7 bases from V and 1 base from J; bases unmatched to any gene: 14. The CDR3 loop spans 16 amino acids. CDR3 sequence: CSGGGQGPGSNTEAFF. The CDR3 DNA is TGCAGCGGGGGAGGACAGGGCCCCGGTTCGAACACTGAAGCTTTCTTT.

The chain has TRBV29-1 and TRBJ2-3; TRBD1 might be the D (6 bases). Germline values: CDR1 SQVTM, CDR2 ANQGSEA. CDR3 length: 12 residues. With 4 bases removed from V and 4 bases from J, the gap between germline ends came to 9 bases. In DNA form, the CDR3 reads TGCAGCGTTGGCAGGGGTGCAGATACGCAGTATTTT. Protein: CSVGRGADTQYF.

This clone was seen a handful of times. The chain couples TRBV29-1 to TRBJ2-7; 10 bases match TRBD1. J lost 4 bases, V lost 5 bases, and 8 bases had no gene match. The V gene's germline CDR1 is SQVTM and CDR2 ANQGSEA. The CDR3 is made up of 14 amino acids. CDR3 nucleotides: TGCAGCGTTACGTACCGGGACAGGGGATACGAGCAGTACTTC. Translating gives CSVTYRDRGYEQYF.

This chain joins TRBV30 and TRBJ1-6, with 7 positions matching TRBD1. This CDR3 spans 17 amino acids. Germline V gives CDR1 GTSNPN, CDR2 SVGIG (reference sequence). The trim removed 1 base at V and 3 bases at J, leaving 9 bases unmatched. CDR3 DNA: TGTGCCTGGAGTGAGCGACAGGGAGGATACTATAATTCACCCCTCCACTTT. Amino acids: CAWSERQGGYYNSPLHF.

V is TRBV11-2 and J is TRBJ2-7; possible D gene TRBD2, 5 bases. The CDR3 has 11 amino acids. Trimming shortened V by 5 bases and J by 5 bases, and 7 bases separated the two germline ends. Germline CDR1 reads SGHAT; CDR2 reads FQNNGV. CDR3 protein: CASSQTNEQYF. CDR3 DNA sequence: TGTGCCAGCAGCCAGACTAACGAGCAGTACTTC.

The chain combines TRBV5-5 with TRBJ2-5; 7 bases are a match to TRBD1. The CDR3 spans 12 residues. Germline CDR1 is SGHKS and CDR2 is YYEKEE (reference sequence). Trimming at V came to 4 bases and at J to 5 bases, leaving 2 bases not matched to a gene. CDR3 amino acids: CASSQQGETQYF. The CDR3 region has the DNA TGTGCCAGCAGCCAACAGGGGGAGACCCAGTACTTC.

Concerning this clone itself: The identical CDR3 is also encoded by other nucleotide sequences in the sample. This chain uses TRBV30 with TRBJ1-1; TRBD1 might be the D (5 bases). The CDR3 is 13 amino acids. The ends were cut back, 0 bases at V and 5 bases at J, with 10 bases in the middle. Germline V gives CDR1 GTSNPN, CDR2 SVGIG (reference sequence). This chain's CDR3 is CAWSVTGGTEAFF. The CDR3 DNA is TGTGCCTGGAGTGTTACCGGGGGGACTGAAGCTTTCTTT.

This rearrangement joins TRBV27 to TRBJ2-7; 9 positions agree with TRBD1. V dropped 1 base and J dropped 7; count of bases not matched to a gene: 2. CDR3 size: 13 residues. The germline V gene has CDR1 MNHEY and CDR2 SMNVEV (reference sequence). The DNA of the CDR3 is TGTGCCAGCAGTTTATTGGGACAGGGTGAGCAGTACTTC. The encoded protein is CASSLLGQGEQYF.

CDR3 in amino acids: CASSAWGGAGNIQYF. CDR3 DNA sequence: TGTGCCAGCAGTGCTTGGGGGGGCGCTGGTAACATTCAGTACTTC. V usage is TRBV6-1 and J usage is TRBJ2-4; a weak D match, TRBD2 (7 bases). The V end lost 4 bases, the J end lost 7 bases, and 17 bases lay between the germline ends. The CDR3 has 15 residues. Germline V CDR1 and CDR2: MNHNS, SASEGT.

This clone was found once. V is TRBV19 and J is TRBJ1-5, with D possibly TRBD1 on 5 matching bases. The germline gives CDR1 LNHDA, CDR2 SQIVND (reference sequence). CDR3 length: 18 amino acids. Trimming removed 5 bases from V and 0 bases from J, with 20 bases in between. The CDR3, as DNA: TGTGCCAGTAGTGGTTCGTCGCAGGGCGTTTATAGCAATCAGCCCCAGCATTTT. Its translation is CASSGSSQGVYSNQPQHF.

The chain uses TRBV5-1 and TRBJ2-1, with 8 bases identical to TRBD2. CDR3 length: 14 amino acids. The junction had 3 bases not matched to a gene; V was cut back by 2 bases and J by 5 bases. Looked up from germline, CDR1 is SGHRS and CDR2 is YFSETQ. The DNA of the CDR3 is TGCGCCAGCAGCTTCGGACTAGCCCACAATGAGCAGTTCTTC. Encoded protein: CASSFGLAHNEQFF.

A single count supports this clone. The genes are TRBV28 and TRBJ2-3; 7 positions match TRBD2. Germline loops: CDR1 MDHEN, CDR2 SYDVKM. The trim removed 1 base at V and 3 bases at J, leaving 19 bases unmatched. This CDR3 region has 20 residues. The CDR3 loop is CASSLSPPSGPYLMTDTQYF. CDR3 nucleotide sequence: TGTGCCAGCAGTTTATCCCCTCCTAGCGGCCCCTACTTAATGACAGATACGCAGTATTTT.

V and J are TRBV5-1 and TRBJ1-3; the D gene is possibly TRBD1 (5 bases). Germline V gene data show CDR1 as SGHRS and CDR2 as YFSETQ. There are 15 residues in the CDR3. Trimming left V 0 bases short and J 1 base short, with 8 bases between. CDR3 nucleotide sequence: TGCGCCAGCAGCTTGGCCGGGGGGTCTGGAAACACCATATATTTT. This gives the protein CASSLAGGSGNTIYF. The full variable domain, its missing parts supplied by reference TRBV5-1 and TRBJ1-3, is KAGVTQTPRYLIKTRGQQVTLSCSPISGHRSVSWYQQTPGQGLQFLFEYFSETQRNKGNFPGRFSGRQFSNSRSEMNVSTLELGDSALYLCASSLAGGSGNTIYFGEGSWLTVV.

The genes are TRBV2 and TRBJ2-7; 8 nucleotides match TRBD2. The length of the CDR3 is 11 residues. Trimming at V came to 7 bases and at J to 6 bases, leaving 2 bases not matched to a gene. Looked up from germline, CDR1 is SNHLY and CDR2 is FYNNEI. In DNA form, the CDR3 reads TGTGCCAGCACCGCGGGGGGCGAGCAGTACTTC. Amino acid sequence: CASTAGGEQYF.

CDR3: CAWSVGQGGEPQHF. The CDR3 region has the DNA TGTGCCTGGAGTGTCGGACAGGGAGGGGAGCCCCAGCATTTT. The V and J genes are TRBV30 and TRBJ1-5; 8 bases align to TRBD1. The CDR3 is 14 amino acids. CDR1 and CDR2 (germline): GTSNPN, SVGIG (reference sequence). V lost 0 bases to trimming and J lost 8 bases; unmatched junction nucleotides: 6.

This clone was observed once. The gene calls are TRBV27 and TRBJ1-5; tentative D call: TRBD1 (5 bases). The germline gives CDR1 MNHEY, CDR2 SMNVEV (reference sequence). V shed 3 bases and J shed 4 bases, with 10 bases lying between them. The CDR3 is made up of 14 amino acids. The CDR3 protein is CASSFRGGNQPQHF. CDR3 in DNA: TGTGCCAGCAGTTTTAGGGGTGGAAATCAGCCCCAGCATTTT.

V usage is TRBV27 and J usage is TRBJ2-3; TRBD2 aligns across 11 bases. The CDR3 totals 16 residues. Germline V gives CDR1 MNHEY, CDR2 SMNVEV (reference sequence). With V trimmed by 8 bases and J by 0 bases, 7 bases remained unmatched. In nucleotides, the CDR3 is TGTGCCAGCCTCCCTAGCGGGGGGACTAGCACAGATACGCAGTATTTT. Protein product: CASLPSGGTSTDTQYF.

A few counts support this clone. This sequence joins TRBV16 and TRBJ1-5; D remains unclear. The CDR3 runs to 16 residues. The V gene lost 3 bases and the J gene lost 1 base, with 13 bases spanning the gap. Germline V gene lookup returns CDR1 KGHSY and CDR2 FQNENV. For the CDR3, the DNA is TGTGCCAGCAGCCATAAGCCCCGGGGAAGCAATCAGCCCCAGCATTTT. Protein product: CASSHKPRGSNQPQHF.

The V call is TRBV6-1, the J call TRBJ2-1; perhaps TRBD2 as D (7 bases). The CDR3 is made up of 14 amino acids. V was clipped by 4 bases and J by 10 bases, with 17 bases between them. The germline V gene encodes CDR1 MNHNS and CDR2 SASEGT. The CDR3 DNA is TGTGCCAGCAGTGGTGGGGGGGCGCCGAGGGAGCAGTTCTTC. Protein product: CASSGGGAPREQFF.

CDR3 loop: CASSLGQGGRTEAFF. The CDR3 DNA is TGTGCCAGCAGCTTGGGGCAGGGGGGAAGAACTGAAGCTTTCTTT. This rearrangement joins TRBV5-8 to TRBJ1-1, with 7 bases matching TRBD1. The CDR3 is 15 residues long. Germline CDR1 SGHTS, CDR2 YDEGEE. The ends lost 0 bases at V and 5 bases at J; junction bases unmatched: 7. Drawing the rest from reference TRBV5-8 and TRBJ1-1, the complete variable domain is EAGVTQSPTHLIKTRGQQATLRCSPISGHTSVYWYQQALGLGLQFLLWYDEGEERNRGNFPPRFSGRQFPNYSSELNVNALELEDSALYLCASSLGQGGRTEAFFGQGTRLTVV.

This clone was recorded a few times. The V and J genes are TRBV4-1 and TRBJ2-3; possible D gene TRBD1, 6 bases. Trimming stripped 0 bases from V and 2 bases from J, with 15 bases between. The CDR3 contains 17 residues. CDR1 is MGHRA, CDR2 YSYEKL, per germline. The CDR3 loop is CASSQDPPRGNTDTQYF. CDR3 bases: TGCGCCAGCAGCCAAGACCCCCCCAGGGGTAACACAGATACGCAGTATTTT.

The chain couples TRBV12-5 to TRBJ2-7; TRBD2 matches 9 bases. Unmatched junction bases numbered 9, after V lost 1 base and J lost 2 bases. Per germline, CDR1 LGHNT and CDR2 FRNRAP. The CDR3 is 17 residues long. Here the CDR3 DNA reads TGTGCTAGTGGTTTGGCACCTCTAGCGGGGAGTACCTACGAGCAGTACTTC. It specifies CASGLAPLAGSTYEQYF.

Here the CDR3 DNA reads TGTGCCAGCAGTGAAGTTGGGACAGGGGGCACTGGCTACACCTTC. Protein product: CASSEVGTGGTGYTF. This rearrangement joins TRBV2 to TRBJ1-2; 12 bases are a match to TRBD1. Germline assignment: CDR1 SNHLY and CDR2 FYNNEI. V dropped 1 base and J dropped 7; count of bases not matched to a gene: 4. The CDR3 length is 15 residues.

The chain recombines TRBV7-9 with TRBJ1-4, with TRBD1 as a possible D gene (5 bases). V was cut by 5 bases and J by 4 bases, with 14 bases left in between. The germline V gene encodes CDR1 SEHNR and CDR2 FQNEAQ (reference sequence). This CDR3 contains 15 residues. CDR3 sequence reads: CASSTRDSSNEKLFF. CDR3 coding DNA: TGTGCCAGCAGCACCCGGGACTCAAGTAATGAAAAACTGTTTTTT.